This TCR beta chain was documented in a study of T cell responses to AZD1222 COVID-19 vaccine. Study-level findings and limits: Donors in the cohort were predominantly white British and more often female, and clonal diversity was possibly underestimated.

Assay used: immunoSEQ multiplex PCR; TCRdb lists only in-frame clones, some missing. The sample records 120,000 to 150,000 clones, 85% to 90% being singletons. V dropped 1 base and J dropped 11; count of bases not matched to a gene: 7. This CDR3 has 13 residues. With respect to this clone: What it binds is unknown.

The rearrangement uses TRBV12-3 or TRBV12-4 and TRBJ1-2, with 7 positions matching TRBD1. The receptor was derived from an adult who received the AZD1222 COVID-19 vaccine. This sample comprised peripheral blood, obtained 28 days after the second AZD1222 dose. CDR3 amino acids: CASSLDGGRGYTF. CDR3 nucleotide sequence: TGTGCCAGCAGTTTAGACGGCGGCAGGGGGTACACCTTC.